The T cell receptor beta chain described here comes from a study of identical twins. Study results and limitations: Compared with models, monozygotic twins showed more out-of-frame TCR alpha sharing.

This clonotype has just a few counts. Its antigen is as yet unknown. Addition of a universal primer site occurred through template switching, and cDNA carried unique molecular identifiers. Using its own MiXCR run on the 5' RACE reads, TCRdb lists one record per CDR3 protein. The sample lists under 350,000 distinct CDR3 sequences; roughly 9.8% were seen once. Healthy Caucasians made up all donors. The CDR3 is 20 amino acids. V trimming: 0 bases; J trimming: 0 bases; junction bases outside the gene matches: 13. Germline CDR1 MGHRA, CDR2 YSYEKL. These records were also assigned to another study, of yellow fever vaccine responses in identical twins. That study adds: Twins' vaccine T cell response reportedly gave the appearance of partial convergence and partial personalization.

The sequence was collected from a woman aged 18-29 years in good health. Sequenced sample: CD8+ T cells sorted from blood. This rearrangement joins TRBV4-1 to TRBJ2-1; TRBD2 aligns across 8 bases. The CDR3 DNA follows: TGCGCCAGCAGCCAAGAGTTTAGTGCGGCGGGGACTAGCTCCTACAATGAGCAGTTCTTC. This translates into CASSQEFSAAGTSSYNEQFF.